This TCR beta chain was observed in a study of T-cell reconstitution after alpha-beta-depleted transplantation in children. The CDR3 totals 14 residues. V lost 6 bases to trimming and J lost 2 bases, with 17 bases between them. Germline V gives CDR1 DFQATT, CDR2 SNEGSKA (reference sequence). Unique molecular identifiers were used in preparing the TCRbeta library. TCRdb recomputed calls from the PCR reads with MiXCR, one row per CDR3 protein. The sample shows around 580,000 distinct CDR3 sequences, 20% to 30% of them seen only once. The TCR sequence derives from a boy in the first two years of life with Wiskott-Aldrich syndrome, due to receive a stem cell transplant. The chain combines TRBV20-1 with TRBJ2-7, with D perhaps matching TRBD1 or TRBD2 (5 bases each). Sample: PBMCs, taken before TCRalphabeta/CD19-depleted stem cell transplant. CDR3 amino acids: CSAEGTAVTYEQYF. The CDR3 DNA reads TGCAGTGCGGAAGGGACGGCCGTAACCTACGAGCAGTACTTC.